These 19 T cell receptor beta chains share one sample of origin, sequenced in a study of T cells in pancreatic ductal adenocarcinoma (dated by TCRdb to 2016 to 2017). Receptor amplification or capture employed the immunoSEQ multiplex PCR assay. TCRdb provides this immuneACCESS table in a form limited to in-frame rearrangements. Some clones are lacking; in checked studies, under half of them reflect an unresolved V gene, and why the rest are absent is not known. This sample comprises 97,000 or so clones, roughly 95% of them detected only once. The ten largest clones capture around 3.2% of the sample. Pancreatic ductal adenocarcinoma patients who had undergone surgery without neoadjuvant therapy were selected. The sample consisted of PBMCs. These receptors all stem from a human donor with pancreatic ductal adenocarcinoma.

CDR3 sequence (DNA): TGTGCCACCAGCAACCGTTTCGCCCAGGGCAAACTTAATAGCAATCAGCCCCAGCATTTT. This gives the protein CATSNRFAQGKLNSNQPQHF. V and J are TRBV15 and TRBJ1-5; D possibly corresponds to TRBD1 (5 bases). Between the trimmed V and J ends, which lost 4 bases and 0 bases, there was a span of 25 bases. Per the germline V gene, CDR1 is LNHNV and CDR2 is YYDKDF (reference sequence). The CDR3 extends over 20 amino acids.

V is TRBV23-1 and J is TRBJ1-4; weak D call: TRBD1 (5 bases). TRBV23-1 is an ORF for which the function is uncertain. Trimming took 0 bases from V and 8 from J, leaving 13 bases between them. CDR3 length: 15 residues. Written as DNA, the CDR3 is TGCGCCAGCAGTCAATCGGCAGGGAGGAACGAAAAACTGTTTTTT. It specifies CASSQSAGRNEKLFF.

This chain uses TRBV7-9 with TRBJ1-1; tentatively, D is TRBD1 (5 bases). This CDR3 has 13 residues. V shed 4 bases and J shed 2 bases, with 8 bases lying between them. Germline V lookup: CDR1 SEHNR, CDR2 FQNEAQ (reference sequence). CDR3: CASSSQGNTEAFF. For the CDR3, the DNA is TGTGCCAGCAGCTCCCAGGGTAACACTGAAGCTTTCTTT.

The CDR3 nucleotides read TGTGCCAGCCAGGGGTATAATTCACCCCTCCACTTT. This sequence encodes CASQGYNSPLHF. The chain uses TRBV11-2 and TRBJ1-6; possibly TRBD1 for D (6 bases). There are 12 residues in the CDR3. From germline, CDR1 is SGHAT and CDR2 FQNNGV. Trimming took off 8 bases at V and 4 bases at J, with 6 bases between the two ends.

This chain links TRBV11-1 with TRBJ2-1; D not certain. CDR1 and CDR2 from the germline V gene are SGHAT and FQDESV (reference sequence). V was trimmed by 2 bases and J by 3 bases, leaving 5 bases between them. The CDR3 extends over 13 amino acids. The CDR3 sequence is CASSLYIYNEQFF. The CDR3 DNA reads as TGTGCCAGCAGCTTATACATCTACAATGAGCAGTTCTTC.

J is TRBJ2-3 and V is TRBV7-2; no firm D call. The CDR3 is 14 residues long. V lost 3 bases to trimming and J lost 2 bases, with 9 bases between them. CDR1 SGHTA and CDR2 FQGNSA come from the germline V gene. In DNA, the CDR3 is TGTGCCAGCAGCTTGTCCGGGTACACAGATACGCAGTATTTT. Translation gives CASSLSGYTDTQYF.

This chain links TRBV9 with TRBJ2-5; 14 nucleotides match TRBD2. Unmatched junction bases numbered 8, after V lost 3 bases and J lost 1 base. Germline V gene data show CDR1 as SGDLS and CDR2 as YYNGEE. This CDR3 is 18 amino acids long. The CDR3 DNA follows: TGTGCCAGCAGCGGCAGGACTAGCGGGAGGCCGCTCCAAGAGACCCAGTACTTC. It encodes CASSGRTSGRPLQETQYF. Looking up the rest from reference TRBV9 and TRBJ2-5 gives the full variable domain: DSGVTQTPKHLITATGQRVTLRCSPRSGDLSVYWYQQSLDQGLQFLIQYYNGEERAKGNILERFSAQQFPDLHSELNLSSLELGDSALYFCASSGRTSGRPLQETQYFGPGTRLLVL.

The CDR3 bases are TGCAGCGTTGATACCGACAGGATGGGCGAGCAGTACTTC. As protein: CSVDTDRMGEQYF. The V call is TRBV29-1, the J call TRBJ2-7; tentatively, D is TRBD1 (6 bases). The germline V and J ends were trimmed by 3 bases and 6 bases, with 15 bases remaining between them. Germline assignment: CDR1 SQVTM and CDR2 ANQGSEA. The CDR3 covers 13 residues.

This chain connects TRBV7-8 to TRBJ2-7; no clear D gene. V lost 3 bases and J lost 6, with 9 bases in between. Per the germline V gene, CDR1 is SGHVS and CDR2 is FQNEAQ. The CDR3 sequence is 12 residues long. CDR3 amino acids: CASSFLAREQYF. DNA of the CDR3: TGTGCCAGCAGCTTTTTAGCCCGCGAGCAGTACTTC.

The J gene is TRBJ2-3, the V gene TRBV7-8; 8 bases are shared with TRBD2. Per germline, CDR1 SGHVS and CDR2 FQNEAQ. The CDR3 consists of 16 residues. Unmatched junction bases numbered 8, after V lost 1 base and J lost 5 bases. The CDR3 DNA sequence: TGTGCCAGCAGCTTAGTCGGAGGAGCGGGAGAAGATACGCAGTATTTT. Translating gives CASSLVGGAGEDTQYF.

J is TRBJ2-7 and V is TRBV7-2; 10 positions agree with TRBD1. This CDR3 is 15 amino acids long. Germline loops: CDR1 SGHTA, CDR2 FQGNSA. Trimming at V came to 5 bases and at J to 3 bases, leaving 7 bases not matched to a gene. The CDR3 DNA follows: TGTGCCAGCAGCCCAAAATGGGACAGGGGCTACGAGCAGTACTTC. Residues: CASSPKWDRGYEQYF.

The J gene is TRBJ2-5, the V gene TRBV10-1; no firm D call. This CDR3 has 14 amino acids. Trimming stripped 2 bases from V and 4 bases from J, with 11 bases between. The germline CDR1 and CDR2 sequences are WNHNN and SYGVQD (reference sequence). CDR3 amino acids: CASSEEQLPETQYF. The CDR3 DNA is TGCGCCAGCAGTGAGGAACAGCTGCCAGAGACCCAGTACTTC.

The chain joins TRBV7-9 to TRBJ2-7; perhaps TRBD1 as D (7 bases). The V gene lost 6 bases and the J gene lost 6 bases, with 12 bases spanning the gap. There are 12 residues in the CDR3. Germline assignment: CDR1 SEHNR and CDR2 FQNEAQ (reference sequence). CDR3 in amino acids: CASRPQGGEQYF. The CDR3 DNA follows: TGTGCCAGCAGACCTCAGGGGGGCGAGCAGTACTTC.

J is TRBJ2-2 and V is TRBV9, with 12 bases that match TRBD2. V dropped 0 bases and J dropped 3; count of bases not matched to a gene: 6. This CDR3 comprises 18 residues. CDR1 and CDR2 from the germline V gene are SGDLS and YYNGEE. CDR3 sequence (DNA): TGTGCCAGCAGCGTAGGGTCTAGCGGGAGGGCAGACACCGGGGAGCTGTTTTTT. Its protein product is CASSVGSSGRADTGELFF.

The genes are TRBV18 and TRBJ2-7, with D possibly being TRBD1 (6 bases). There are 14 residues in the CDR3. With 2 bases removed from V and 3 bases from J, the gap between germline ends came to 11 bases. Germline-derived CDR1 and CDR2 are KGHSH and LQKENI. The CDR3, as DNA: TGTGCCAGCTCACCAAATGGACAGAGCTACGAGCAGTACTTC. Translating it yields CASSPNGQSYEQYF.

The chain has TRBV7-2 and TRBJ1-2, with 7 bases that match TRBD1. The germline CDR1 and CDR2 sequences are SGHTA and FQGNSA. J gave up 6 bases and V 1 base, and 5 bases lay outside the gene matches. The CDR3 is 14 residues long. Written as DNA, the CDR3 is TGTGCCAGCAGCTTAGACTACAGGGGTGATGGCTACACCTTC. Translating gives CASSLDYRGDGYTF.

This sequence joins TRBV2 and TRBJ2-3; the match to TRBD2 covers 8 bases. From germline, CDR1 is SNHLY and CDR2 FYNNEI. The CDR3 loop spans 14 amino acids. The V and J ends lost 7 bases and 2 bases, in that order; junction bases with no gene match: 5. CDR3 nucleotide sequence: TGTGCCAGCAACCTACTAGCGGTCACAGATACGCAGTATTTT. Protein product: CASNLLAVTDTQYF.

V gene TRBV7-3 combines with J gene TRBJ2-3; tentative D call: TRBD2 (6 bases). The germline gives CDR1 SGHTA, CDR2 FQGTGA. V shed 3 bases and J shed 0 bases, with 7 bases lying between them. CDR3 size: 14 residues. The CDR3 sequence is CASSLDYSTDTQYF. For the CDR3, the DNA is TGTGCCAGCAGCTTGGACTATAGCACAGATACGCAGTATTTT.

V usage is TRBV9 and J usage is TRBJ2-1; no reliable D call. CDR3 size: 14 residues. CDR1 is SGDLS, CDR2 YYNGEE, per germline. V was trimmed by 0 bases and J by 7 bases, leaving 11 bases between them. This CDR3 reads CASSVASDLNEQFF. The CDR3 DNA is TGTGCCAGCAGCGTAGCGAGTGATCTGAATGAGCAGTTCTTC. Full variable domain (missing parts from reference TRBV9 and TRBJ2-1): DSGVTQTPKHLITATGQRVTLRCSPRSGDLSVYWYQQSLDQGLQFLIQYYNGEERAKGNILERFSAQQFPDLHSELNLSSLELGDSALYFCASSVASDLNEQFFGPGTRLTVL.